This is a list of T cell receptor beta chains from one sample in a study of OX40 agonist ivuxolimab in advanced cancers. Clones were read by immunoSEQ multiplex PCR, and TCRdb kept only the in-frame ones, dropping some. The table has fewer than 25,000 clones, approximately 86% seen once. The sample was CD4+ or CD8+ T cells sorted from blood, taken in a trial of the OX40 agonist ivuxolimab. The receptors stem from an adult with an advanced solid tumor such as melanoma, head and neck, liver or kidney cancer. Both conserved end residues are part of each CDR3. A D gene is named only where the DNA matches it firmly. Not every row has a clone size; where given, it reads once, few, many or a size class.

abundance: .
d_gene: TRBD2
j_gene: TRBJ2-5
v_gene: TRBV6-5
CDR3nt: TGTGCCAGCAGGAAACTAGCGGGAGGGGGAGAGACCCAGTACTTC
CDR3aa: CASRKLAGGGETQYF

abundance: once
d_gene: .
j_gene: TRBJ1-4
v_gene: TRBV30
CDR3nt: TGTGCCTGGAGTGTAGGGATTAACGAAAAACTGTTTTTT
CDR3aa: CAWSVGINEKLFF

abundance: .
d_gene: .
j_gene: TRBJ1-5
v_gene: TRBV19
CDR3nt: TGTGCCAGTAGTTCCTGGAACAGGGAAATCGGCAATCAGCCCCAGCATTTT
CDR3aa: CASSSWNREIGNQPQHF

abundance: .
d_gene: .
j_gene: TRBJ2-7
v_gene: TRBV19
CDR3nt: TGTGCCAGTAGTCAGATCGGGACCCAGCACGAGCAGTACTTC
CDR3aa: CASSQIGTQHEQYF

abundance: .
d_gene: TRBD1
j_gene: TRBJ2-7
v_gene: TRBV5-6
CDR3nt: TGTGCCAGCAGCTTGGGTGGGACAGGGGTGCACTACGAGCAGTACTTC
CDR3aa: CASSLGGTGVHYEQYF

abundance: .
d_gene: TRBD1
j_gene: TRBJ2-1
v_gene: TRBV7-8
CDR3nt: TGTGCCAGCAGCTCCCTCAGGAGGACAGGGGGCGATGAGCAGTTCTTC
CDR3aa: CASSSLRRTGGDEQFF

abundance: once
d_gene: .
j_gene: TRBJ2-2
v_gene: TRBV2
CDR3nt: TGTGCCAGCAGTCAATCACGAACAGGGACCGGGGAGCTGTTTTTT
CDR3aa: CASSQSRTGTGELFF

abundance: few
d_gene: .
j_gene: TRBJ1-1
v_gene: TRBV4-1
CDR3nt: TGCGCCAGCAGGGGTCTGGGACGTAACACTGAAGCTTTCTTT
CDR3aa: CASRGLGRNTEAFF

abundance: .
d_gene: .
j_gene: TRBJ2-1
v_gene: TRBV7-6
CDR3nt: TGTGCCAGCAGCTTAGCGGAGGGGCAGGGACCCTACAATGAGCAGTTCTTC
CDR3aa: CASSLAEGQGPYNEQFF

abundance: .
d_gene: .
j_gene: TRBJ2-1
v_gene: TRBV27
CDR3nt: TGTGCCAGCAGTTTAGTCGGGAGTCCCTACAATGAGCAGTTCTTC
CDR3aa: CASSLVGSPYNEQFF